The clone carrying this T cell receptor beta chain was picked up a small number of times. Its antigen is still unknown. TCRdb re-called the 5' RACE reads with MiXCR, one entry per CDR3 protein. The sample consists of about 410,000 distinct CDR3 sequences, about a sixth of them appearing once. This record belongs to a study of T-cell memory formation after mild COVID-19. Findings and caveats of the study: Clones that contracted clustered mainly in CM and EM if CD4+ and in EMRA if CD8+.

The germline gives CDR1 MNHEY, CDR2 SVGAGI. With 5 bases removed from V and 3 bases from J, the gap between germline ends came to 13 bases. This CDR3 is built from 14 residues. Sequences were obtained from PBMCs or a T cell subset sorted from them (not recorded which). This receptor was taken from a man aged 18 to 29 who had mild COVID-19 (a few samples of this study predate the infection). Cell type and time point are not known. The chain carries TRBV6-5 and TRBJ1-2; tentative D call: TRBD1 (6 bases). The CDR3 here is CASSQQGGDYGYTF. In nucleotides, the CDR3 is TGTGCCAGCAGTCAACAGGGAGGGGACTATGGCTACACCTTC.